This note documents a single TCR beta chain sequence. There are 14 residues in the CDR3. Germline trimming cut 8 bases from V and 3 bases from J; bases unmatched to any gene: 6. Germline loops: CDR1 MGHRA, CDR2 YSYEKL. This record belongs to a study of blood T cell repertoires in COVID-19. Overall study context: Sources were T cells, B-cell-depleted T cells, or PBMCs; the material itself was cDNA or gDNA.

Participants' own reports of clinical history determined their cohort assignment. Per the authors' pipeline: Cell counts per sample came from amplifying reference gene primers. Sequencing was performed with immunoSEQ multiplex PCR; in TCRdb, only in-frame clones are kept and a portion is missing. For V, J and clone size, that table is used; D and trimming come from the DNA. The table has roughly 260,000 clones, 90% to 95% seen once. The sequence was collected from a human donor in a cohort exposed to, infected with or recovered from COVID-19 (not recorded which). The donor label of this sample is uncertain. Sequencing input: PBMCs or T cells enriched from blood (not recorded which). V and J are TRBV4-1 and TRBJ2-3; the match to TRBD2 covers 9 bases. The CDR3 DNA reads TGCGCCAGCCGCGGGGGGGCCCCGACAGATACGCAGTATTTT. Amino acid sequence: CASRGGAPTDTQYF.